Listed below are T cell receptor beta chains from one sample, sequenced in a study of blood T cells in healthy people across ages. TCRdb recomputed calls from the 5' RACE reads with MiXCR, one row per CDR3 protein. Among about 1 million distinct CDR3 sequences listed, 45% were seen once. Sequenced material: blood. The source of these receptors is an older woman in good health. Both conserved end residues are part of each CDR3. D genes are given only for firm matches. The size field is filled for only some rows; it gives once, few, many or a size class.

>TRBJ2-1|-|TRBV27|-
TGTGCCAGCAGCCGGACTGTCTACAATGAGCAGTTCTTC
CASSRTVYNEQFF
>TRBJ2-5|TRBD2|TRBV20-1|few
TGCAGTGCCCTAGGAGGGACTAGCGGGTTTCAAGAGACCCAGTACTTC
CSALGGTSGFQETQYF
>TRBJ2-1|TRBD2|TRBV28|-
TGTGCCAGCAGTCCCTCCGGGCGGGGGGGGTCCTACAATGAGCAGTTCTTC
CASSPSGRGGSYNEQFF
>TRBJ1-4|-|TRBV9|-
TGTGCCAGCAGCGTGTCGGGAGAAAAACTGTTTTTT
CASSVSGEKLFF
>TRBJ2-7|-|TRBV12-3/TRBV12-4|many
TGTGCCAGCAGCTTAGCTCCCTACGAGCAGTACTTC
CASSLAPYEQYF
>TRBJ1-2|-|TRBV7-9|few
TGTGCCAGCAGCTTATCTGGGGTACGGGACTATGGCTACACCTTC
CASSLSGVRDYGYTF
>TRBJ2-7|TRBD2|TRBV20-1|-
TGCAGTGCTTTCCCGACTAGCGACATGTATAATGAGCAGTACTTC
CSAFPTSDMYNEQYF
>TRBJ2-7|-|TRBV29-1|many
TGCAGCGTTGTAGCGACTCTAGGCGAGCAGTACTTC
CSVVATLGEQYF
>TRBJ2-5|TRBD2|TRBV25-1|-
TGTGCCAGCAGTGAAGGCATCCTAGCGGGAGAGACCCAGTACTTC
CASSEGILAGETQYF
>TRBJ2-7|TRBD2|TRBV12-3/TRBV12-4|-
TGTGCCAGCAGTTTTGCGGGAGGAAGAGGTTCGGGCGAGCAGTACTTC
CASSFAGGRGSGEQYF
>TRBJ2-1|-|TRBV14|once
TGTGTCAGCAGCCAATTTGGTCCCTATGAGCAGTTCTTC
CVSSQFGPYEQFF
>TRBJ2-1|TRBD2|TRBV20-1|-
TGCAGTGCCAGCGGGATGTACAATGGGCAGTTCTTC
CSASGMYNGQFF
>TRBJ1-2|TRBD1|TRBV9|-
TGTGCCAGCACCCGGACAGGGGCGGAGGGCTACACCTTC
CASTRTGAEGYTF
>TRBJ1-4|-|TRBV7-2|-
TGTGCCAGCAGGCCCCCAGGAGCGACTAATGAAAAACTGTTTTTT
CASRPPGATNEKLFF
>TRBJ2-4|TRBD1|TRBV9|few
TGTGCCAGCAGCGCCGGAGGGACAGGCCTAAACATTCAGTACTTC
CASSAGGTGLNIQYF
>TRBJ2-1|-|TRBV6-5|few
TGTGCCAGCAGTACCCCGGGGCATTCGGGGCAGTTCTTC
CASSTPGHSGQFF
>TRBJ2-7|-|TRBV7-2|many
TGTGCCAGCAGCTTAGTTAACCCCTACGAGCAGTACTTC
CASSLVNPYEQYF
>TRBJ2-7|TRBD2|TRBV29-1|-
TGCAGCGTTGTGTTTAAACAAGCACATCGCCCCGGTGCGGGAGCTGGTTGTTACGAGCAGTACTTC
CSVVFKQAHRPGAGAGCYEQYF
>TRBJ2-1|-|TRBV27|many
TGTGCCAGCAGTCCGGGAATTAATGGGAATGAGCAGTTCTTC
CASSPGINGNEQFF
>TRBJ1-1|-|TRBV6-5|-
TGTGCCAGCAGCCGTCCGGGGGTAGTGACTGAAGCTTTCTTT
CASSRPGVVTEAFF
>TRBJ2-5|TRBD2|TRBV2|few
TGTGCCAGCGGGGGACTAGTCGGGGAGACCCAGTACTTC
CASGGLVGETQYF
>TRBJ2-1|TRBD2|TRBV29-1|few
TGCAGCGTCCATGTGACCCACTTAGCGGGAGACTCTAGGGCCTACAATGAGCAGTTCTTC
CSVHVTHLAGDSRAYNEQFF
>TRBJ2-7|-|TRBV6-6|-
TGTGCCAGCAGTTCCCCGGACAACGGTGAGCAGTACTTC
CASSSPDNGEQYF
>TRBJ2-3|TRBD1|TRBV27|-
TGTGCCAGCAGTCTGAAACCGGACAGGGGGGGCACAGATACGCAGTATTTT
CASSLKPDRGGTDTQYF
>TRBJ2-5|-|TRBV12-3/TRBV12-4|few
TGTGCCAGCAGTCCGCAGGGGCGTGAGACCCAGTACTTC
CASSPQGRETQYF
>TRBJ1-4|-|TRBV10-3|once
TGTGCCACCCGACAGGATGAAAAACTGTTTTTT
CATRQDEKLFF
>TRBJ2-1|TRBD2|TRBV5-1|-
TGCGCCAGCATTGGGTCGGGGGGGGAATACCAGTTCTTC
CASIGSGGEYQFF
>TRBJ2-4|TRBD1|TRBV7-9|few
TGTGCCAGCAGCTCAGACAGGGGAGAGGAGCAGTACTTC
CASSSDRGEEQYF
>TRBJ1-1|-|TRBV12-3/TRBV12-4|few
TGTGCCAGCAGTTTATCGAGGCGGGTCACTGAAGCTTTCTTT
CASSLSRRVTEAFF
>TRBJ1-6|-|TRBV3-1|-
TGTGCCAGCAGCCAACTGCAGGAGCATTCACCCCTCCACTTT
CASSQLQEHSPLHF
>TRBJ1-1|TRBD1|TRBV25-1|many
TGTGCCAGCAGTGAATACGGGACAGGGGGGAAAGCTTTCTTT
CASSEYGTGGKAFF